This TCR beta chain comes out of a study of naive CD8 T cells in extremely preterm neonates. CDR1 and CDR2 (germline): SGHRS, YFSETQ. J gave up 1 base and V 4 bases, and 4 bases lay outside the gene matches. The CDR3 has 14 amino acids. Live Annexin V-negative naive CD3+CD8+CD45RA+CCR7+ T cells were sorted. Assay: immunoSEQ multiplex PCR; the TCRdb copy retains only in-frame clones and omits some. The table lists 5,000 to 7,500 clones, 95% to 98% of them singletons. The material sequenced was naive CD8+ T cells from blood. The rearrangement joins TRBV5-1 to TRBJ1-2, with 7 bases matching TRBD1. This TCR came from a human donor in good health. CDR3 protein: CASSGGTDNYGYTF. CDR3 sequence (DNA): TGCGCCAGCAGCGGAGGGACAGATAACTATGGCTACACCTTC.